This entry concerns a single T cell receptor (beta chain). Method: immunoSEQ multiplex PCR; TCRdb's copy keeps in-frame clones and lacks some. There are 130,000 or so clones in the sample; about 86% occur only once, and around 8.2% lies in the top ten. The sample originates from a study of blood T cell repertoires in COVID-19. Across the study: Researchers got acute and convalescent COVID-19 samples from the United States, Italy and Spain.

Germline V gives CDR1 SGHNT, CDR2 YYREEE (reference sequence). This CDR3 contains 15 residues. V shed 4 bases and J shed 2 bases, with 15 bases lying between them. J is TRBJ1-2 and V is TRBV5-4, with D unclear. The sequencing input was peripheral blood. The source of this sequence is an older woman with acute or convalescent COVID-19. This CDR3 reads CASSPEGGRNYGYTF. CDR3 coding DNA: TGTGCCAGCAGCCCCGAGGGTGGTAGGAACTATGGCTACACCTTC.